What follows are 9 T cell receptor beta chains derived from one specimen sequenced in a study of Graves' ophthalmopathy and Graves' hyperthyroidism. Amplifying from RNA transcripts, the study obtained TCR beta CDR3 regions. HTBI primers were employed in first-round RT-PCR, then a second-round multiplex PCR followed. TCRdb redid the calling of the multiplex PCR reads with MiXCR, one entry per CDR3 protein. The sample has about 740,000 distinct CDR3 sequences; 35% to 50% are singletons. Sequencing used peripheral blood. These receptors were taken from an adult man with Graves' ophthalmopathy.

This clonotype was seen a handful of times. The chain is built from TRBV12-3 or TRBV12-4 and TRBJ2-7; possible D gene TRBD2, 6 bases. Trimming pared 7 bases from V and 2 bases from J, leaving 15 bases between. The CDR3 is 14 amino acids. DNA for the CDR3: TGTGCCAGCACCCGGGGTAGCGGCCCCTACGAGCAGTACTTC. Residues: CASTRGSGPYEQYF.

V and J are TRBV19 and TRBJ2-5; 8 bases agree with TRBD1. The CDR3 loop spans 15 amino acids. Trimming cost V 6 bases and J 0 bases; bases outside gene matches: 6. Germline CDR1 LNHDA, CDR2 SQIVND (reference sequence). The CDR3 is CASSENRGYQETQYF. The CDR3 region has the DNA TGTGCCAGTAGCGAAAACAGGGGGTACCAAGAGACCCAGTACTTC.

This clonotype was found many times. V is TRBV2 and J is TRBJ1-1, with 9 bases fitting TRBD1. The V segment lost 7 bases and the J segment 1 base; nucleotides outside the gene matches: 1. Germline V CDR1 and CDR2: SNHLY, FYNNEI. The CDR3 has 13 residues. In nucleotides, the CDR3 is TGTGCCAGCATGGGACAGGGGAACACTGAAGCTTTCTTT. It specifies CASMGQGNTEAFF.

This clonotype came up once. At one of its ends the junction is not consistent with the germline gene, which may arise from a read error. The V call is TRBV2, the J call TRBJ2-7; 15 positions match TRBD2. The CDR3 length is 16 residues. Germline loops: CDR1 SNHLY, CDR2 FYNNEI. CDR3 DNA sequence: TGCGCCAGCAGCCGAGGACTAGCGGGAGGGCCTCACGAGCAGTACTTC. Protein product: CASSRGLAGGPHEQYF.

This chain links TRBV14 with TRBJ1-1; TRBD1 matches at 8 bases. CDR3 length: 15 residues. Per the germline V gene, CDR1 is SGHDN and CDR2 is FVKESK. Trimming at V came to 4 bases and at J to 2 bases, leaving 6 bases not matched to a gene. As DNA, the CDR3 is TGTGCCAGCAGCCCGCGGGACAGGCCTAACACTGAAGCTTTCTTT. It specifies CASSPRDRPNTEAFF.

There are a few counts of this clonotype. The chain couples TRBV5-4 to TRBJ2-5; TRBD1 aligns across 7 bases. The CDR3 extends over 14 amino acids. The germline V gene has CDR1 SGHNT and CDR2 YYREEE (reference sequence). V lost 4 bases to trimming and J lost 4 bases; unmatched junction nucleotides: 7. CDR3 DNA sequence: TGTGCCAGCAGCATCAGACAGGGCGCAGAGACCCAGTACTTC. This encodes CASSIRQGAETQYF. Combining the CDR3 with reference TRBV5-4 and TRBJ2-5 gives the whole variable domain ETGVTQSPTHLIKTRGQQVTLRCSSQSGHNTVSWYQQALGQGPQFIFQYYREEENGRGNFPPRFSGLQFPNYSSELNVNALELDDSALYLCASSIRQGAETQYFGPGTRLLVL.

About this clonotype itself: It is likely a read error, because the conserved phenylalanine at the end of the CDR3 is missing. The rearrangement uses TRBV5-4 and TRBJ1-1; no clear D. Trimming pared 4 bases from V and 1 base from J, leaving 11 bases between. Germline CDR1 SGHNT, CDR2 YYREEE (reference sequence). CDR3 length: 14 amino acids. CDR3 in amino acids: CASSPRPENTEAFL. The CDR3 region has the DNA TGTGCCAGCAGCCCCAGGCCGGAGAACACTGAAGCTTTCCTT.

This clonotype came up many times. This chain uses TRBV11-2 with TRBJ1-6; D possibly corresponds to TRBD1 (5 bases). This CDR3 region has 14 residues. Germline V lookup: CDR1 SGHAT, CDR2 FQNNGV. Trimming shortened V by 3 bases and J by 7 bases, and 10 bases separated the two germline ends. CDR3 nucleotide sequence: TGTGCCAGCAGCTTTGGGGGTGGGAATTCACCCCTCCACTTT. Amino acids: CASSFGGGNSPLHF.

This clonotype was recorded only once. J is TRBJ2-7 and V is TRBV4-2; TRBD2 is a possible D gene (5 bases). The DNA matches TRBJ2-1 better at its end, which makes the J call doubtful. This CDR3 contains 15 residues. CDR1 LGHNA and CDR2 YNFKEQ come from the germline V gene. The DNA of the CDR3 is TGTGCCAGCAGCCACAGATACGGGGCCTACAATGAGCAGTTCTTC. Amino acid sequence: CASSHRYGAYNEQFF.